A single sample is the source of the 17 T cell receptor beta chains below, sequenced in a study of blood T cell repertoires in COVID-19. Assay: immunoSEQ multiplex PCR; the TCRdb copy retains only in-frame clones and omits some. Counted here are around 120,000 clones, about 75% occurring once; the ten biggest clones make up roughly 6%. Source material: peripheral blood. These TCRs come from a man older than 75 with acute or convalescent COVID-19.

J is TRBJ2-1 and V is TRBV29-1; 11 positions match TRBD2. The J segment lost 5 bases and the V segment lost 6 bases, leaving 6 bases of the junction unmatched. CDR1 and CDR2 from the germline V gene are SQVTM and ANQGSEA. The CDR3 has 14 amino acids. The CDR3: CSVPGLAVNNEQFF. In DNA form, the CDR3 reads TGCAGCGTCCCGGGACTAGCGGTTAACAATGAGCAGTTCTTC.

This clone is deemed medium-sized (0.01 to 0.1%). This chain joins TRBV11-2 and TRBJ2-7; perhaps TRBD2 as D (5 bases). Germline CDR1 reads SGHAT; CDR2 reads FQNNGV. This CDR3 is 15 amino acids long. With 0 bases removed from V and 4 bases from J, the gap between germline ends came to 13 bases. Written as DNA, the CDR3 is TGTGCCAGCAGCTTAGAAGTGAGCGGCCGATACGAGCAGTACTTC. Protein product: CASSLEVSGRYEQYF. Full variable domain (missing parts from reference TRBV11-2 and TRBJ2-7): EAGVAQSPRYKIIEKRQSVAFWCNPISGHATLYWYQQILGQGPKLLIQFQNNGVVDDSQLPKDRFSAERLKGVDSTLKIQPAKLEDSAVYLCASSLEVSGRYEQYFGPGTRLTVT.

The rearrangement uses TRBV14 and TRBJ1-1, with D unresolved. This CDR3 comprises 13 residues. Germline V gene lookup returns CDR1 SGHDN and CDR2 FVKESK. The ends were cut back, 1 base at V and 5 bases at J, with 8 bases in the middle. CDR3 DNA: TGTGCCAGCAGCCAAGCCGGCGGGACTGAAGCTTTCTTT. It translates to CASSQAGGTEAFF. Combining the CDR3 with reference TRBV14 and TRBJ1-1 gives the whole variable domain EAGVTQFPSHSVIEKGQTVTLRCDPISGHDNLYWYRRVMGKEIKFLLHFVKESKQDESGMPNNRFLAERTGGTYSTLKVQPAELEDSGVYFCASSQAGGTEAFFGQGTRLTVV.

V gene TRBV7-2 combines with J gene TRBJ2-7; a possible D gene is TRBD2 (6 bases). The CDR3 totals 16 residues. Germline CDR1 and CDR2: SGHTA and FQGNSA. V dropped 2 bases and J dropped 0 bases, with 14 bases sitting between them. The CDR3 DNA reads as TGTGCCAGCAGCTTACTGCGGGGCCTCAGCTCCTACGAGCAGTACTTC. Its translation is CASSLLRGLSSYEQYF.

V gene TRBV24-1 combines with J gene TRBJ2-2; D perhaps matches TRBD1 (5 bases). The V end lost 3 bases, the J end lost 4 bases, and 14 bases lay between the germline ends. This CDR3 spans 16 amino acids. Germline CDR1 and CDR2: KGHDR and SFDVKD. The CDR3 DNA follows: TGTGCCACCAGTGATAACCGTGGGGCTAGCACCGGGGAGCTGTTTTTT. The encoded protein is CATSDNRGASTGELFF.

The gene calls are TRBV6-5 and TRBJ2-2; 7 bases are shared with TRBD1. The CDR3 has 14 amino acids. The V gene end was trimmed by 4 bases and the J gene end by 5 bases; junction bases not matched to a gene: 4. Germline assignment: CDR1 MNHEY and CDR2 SVGAGI. The CDR3 here is CASSFQGVTGELFF. The CDR3 DNA reads TGTGCCAGCAGTTTCCAGGGGGTTACCGGGGAGCTGTTTTTT.

The V gene is TRBV6-5, the J gene TRBJ2-2, with 7 bases identical to TRBD2. The J segment lost 7 bases and the V segment lost 6 bases, leaving 2 bases of the junction unmatched. The CDR3 contains 12 residues. Germline values: CDR1 MNHEY, CDR2 SVGAGI. In DNA, the CDR3 is TGTGCCAGCAGACGGGGGGACGGGGAGCTGTTTTTT. Its translation is CASRRGDGELFF.

This clone was observed at least ten times. V usage is TRBV7-2 and J usage is TRBJ2-1, with TRBD1 identical over 8 bases. Trimming at V came to 5 bases and at J to 6 bases, leaving 12 bases not matched to a gene. CDR3 length equals 16 residues. Germline CDR1 reads SGHTA; CDR2 reads FQGNSA. The CDR3 coding sequence is TGTGCCAGCAGCCAGTCCGGGACAGGCTCCGCCAATGAGCAGTTCTTC. Encoded protein: CASSQSGTGSANEQFF.

The chain recombines TRBV3-1 (or the pseudogene TRBV3-2) with TRBJ1-4, with D possibly matching TRBD1 (5 bases). V was pared by 5 bases and J by 8 bases, with 18 bases between. The CDR3 has 15 residues. Per the germline V gene, CDR1 is LGHDT and CDR2 is YNNKEL (reference sequence). The CDR3 loop reads CASSWYSDTTEKLFF. CDR3 DNA sequence: TGTGCCAGCAGCTGGTACTCGGACACGACAGAAAAACTGTTTTTT.

In its sample, this clone was seen once. This chain connects TRBV7-8 to TRBJ2-5; D is unclear. Per germline, CDR1 SGHVS and CDR2 FQNEAQ. V was shortened by 0 bases and J by 7 bases, with 9 bases between the two germline ends. This CDR3 spans 13 amino acids. The DNA for the CDR3 is TGTGCCAGCAGCTTAGCCCCGAGTTTGACCCAGTACTTC. Amino acid sequence: CASSLAPSLTQYF. Supplemented by reference TRBV7-8 and TRBJ2-5, the full variable domain reads GAGVSQSPRYKVAKRGQDVALRCDPISGHVSLFWYQQALGQGPEFLTYFQNEAQLDKSGLPSDRFFAERPEGSVSTLKIQRTQQEDSAVYLCASSLAPSLTQYFGPGTRLLVL.

This sequence joins TRBV11-3 and TRBJ2-5; D is possibly TRBD1 (6 bases). The V end was cut by 1 base, the J end by 5 bases, with 11 bases between. The CDR3 loop spans 14 amino acids. Germline V lookup: CDR1 SGHNT, CDR2 YENEEA. CDR3 sequence: CASSLGAGEETQYF. The DNA for the CDR3 is TGTGCCAGCAGCTTAGGTGCAGGGGAGGAGACCCAGTACTTC.

The chain is built from TRBV18 and TRBJ2-5; 8 bases are shared with TRBD1. There are 13 residues in the CDR3. V lost 4 bases to trimming and J lost 3 bases; unmatched junction nucleotides: 1. Germline assignment: CDR1 KGHSH and CDR2 LQKENI. CDR3 nucleotides: TGTGCCAGCTCACAGGGACAGGAAGAGACCCAGTACTTC. This codes for CASSQGQEETQYF.

The V gene is TRBV23-1, the J gene TRBJ1-1; D remains unclear. TRBV23-1 is placed among ORFs of uncertain function. The CDR3 contains 16 residues. The V end lost 4 bases, the J end lost 0 bases, and 15 bases lay between the germline ends. CDR3 in amino acids: CASSRERERVNTEAFF. CDR3 nucleotides: TGCGCCAGCAGTCGGGAGCGGGAAAGGGTGAACACTGAAGCTTTCTTT.

The V call is TRBV5-1, the J call TRBJ1-2; D uncertain. The V end was cut by 4 bases, the J end by 7 bases, with 23 bases between. The CDR3 has 16 amino acids. CDR1 is SGHRS and CDR2 is YFSETQ in the germline V gene. The CDR3 DNA reads TGCGCCAGCAGCGCCCAGATACATGGAGACTTAGGTGGCTACACCTTC. Protein: CASSAQIHGDLGGYTF.

This clone came up once. The CDR3 spells CASTTGTSGSTDTQYF. CDR3 nucleotide sequence: TGTGCCAGCACAACCGGGACTAGCGGGAGCACAGATACGCAGTATTTT. This chain links TRBV27 with TRBJ2-3, with TRBD2 matching 12 bases. Germline CDR1 and CDR2: MNHEY and SMNVEV (reference sequence). This CDR3 spans 16 amino acids. V lost 7 bases, J lost 0 bases, and 5 bases stayed unmatched.

Remarks on this clone: Other DNA sequences in the sample encode the same CDR3. This CDR3 reads CASSIGQGNTGELFF. CDR3 DNA sequence: TGTGCCAGTAGTATCGGACAGGGGAACACCGGGGAGCTGTTTTTT. The chain combines TRBV19 with TRBJ2-2; 8 nucleotides match TRBD1. The CDR3 contains 15 residues. Germline CDR1 and CDR2: LNHDA and SQIVND (reference sequence). J gave up 1 base and V 3 bases, and 1 base lay outside the gene matches.

The V and J genes are TRBV6-5 and TRBJ2-1, with D possibly TRBD2 on 5 matching bases. Germline CDR1 is MNHEY and CDR2 is SVGAGI. The CDR3 extends over 14 amino acids. V was shortened by 5 bases and J by 5 bases, with 13 bases between the two germline ends. CDR3 region: CASSPPTGNNEQFF. For the CDR3, the DNA is TGTGCCAGCAGTCCCCCAACGGGAAACAATGAGCAGTTCTTC.